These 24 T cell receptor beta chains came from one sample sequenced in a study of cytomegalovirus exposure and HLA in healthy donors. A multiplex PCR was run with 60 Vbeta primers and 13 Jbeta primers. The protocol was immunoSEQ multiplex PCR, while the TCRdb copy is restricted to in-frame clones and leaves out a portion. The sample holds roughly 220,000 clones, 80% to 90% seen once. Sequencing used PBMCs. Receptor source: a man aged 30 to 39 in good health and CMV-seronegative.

The chain's CDR3 is CASSPTGVGLHNEKLFF. The DNA of the CDR3 is TGTGCCAGCAGCCCGACAGGGGTTGGCCTTCATAATGAAAAACTGTTTTTT. The chain carries TRBV13 and TRBJ1-4; 8 bases line up with TRBD1. The trim removed 5 bases at V and 4 bases at J, leaving 12 bases unmatched. The CDR3 spans 17 residues. From germline, CDR1 is PRHDT and CDR2 FYEKMQ (reference sequence).

CDR3: CASRGGGTNTGELFF. For the CDR3, the DNA is TGTGCCAGCAGGGGCGGGGGGACGAACACCGGGGAGCTGTTTTTT. This rearrangement joins TRBV6-1 to TRBJ2-2; 8 bases are a match to TRBD2. V shed 6 bases, J shed 0 bases, and the junction held 3 bases outside the gene matches. Germline lookup yields CDR1 MNHNS and CDR2 SASEGT. The length of the CDR3 is 15 residues.

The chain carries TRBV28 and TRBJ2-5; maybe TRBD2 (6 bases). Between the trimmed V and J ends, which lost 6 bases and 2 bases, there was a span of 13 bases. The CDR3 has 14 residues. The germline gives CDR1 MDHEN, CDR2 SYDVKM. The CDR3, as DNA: TGTGCCAGCAGCCGCGGCGGGAATCAAGAGACCCAGTACTTC. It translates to CASSRGGNQETQYF.

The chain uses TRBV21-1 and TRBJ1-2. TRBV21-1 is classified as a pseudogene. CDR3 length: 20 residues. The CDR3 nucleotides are TGTGCCAGCAGCAAAGCCCTCTCGAAGGGGGGGGCACAACCTAACTATGGCTACACCTTC. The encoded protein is CASSKALSKGGAQPNYGYTF.

The DNA for the CDR3 is TGTGCCAGCAGTTTATACCACGGTCAGCCCCAGCATTTT. Residues: CASSLYHGQPQHF. J is TRBJ1-5 and V is TRBV28; D call uncertain. Germline-derived CDR1 and CDR2 are MDHEN and SYDVKM. Trimming stripped 1 base from V and 6 bases from J, with 7 bases between. The CDR3 is made up of 13 amino acids.

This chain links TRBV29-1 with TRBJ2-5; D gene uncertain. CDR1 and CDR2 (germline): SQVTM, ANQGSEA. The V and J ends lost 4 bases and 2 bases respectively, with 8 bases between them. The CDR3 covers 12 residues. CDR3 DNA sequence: TGCAGCGTTGCGACCAGGCAAGAGACCCAGTACTTC. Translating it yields CSVATRQETQYF.

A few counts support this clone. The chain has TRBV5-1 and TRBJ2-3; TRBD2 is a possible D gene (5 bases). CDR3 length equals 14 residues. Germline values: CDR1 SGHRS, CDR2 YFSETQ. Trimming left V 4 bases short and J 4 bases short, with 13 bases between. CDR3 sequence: CASSLPVGADTQYF. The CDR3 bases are TGCGCCAGCAGCCTACCGGTCGGGGCAGATACGCAGTATTTT.

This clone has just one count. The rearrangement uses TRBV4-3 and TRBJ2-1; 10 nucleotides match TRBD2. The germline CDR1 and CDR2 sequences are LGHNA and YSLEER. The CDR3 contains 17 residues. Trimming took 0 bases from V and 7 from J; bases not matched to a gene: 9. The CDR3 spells CASSQDARAGGPNEQFF. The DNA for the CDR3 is TGCGCCAGCAGCCAAGACGCCCGAGCGGGGGGGCCAAATGAGCAGTTCTTC.

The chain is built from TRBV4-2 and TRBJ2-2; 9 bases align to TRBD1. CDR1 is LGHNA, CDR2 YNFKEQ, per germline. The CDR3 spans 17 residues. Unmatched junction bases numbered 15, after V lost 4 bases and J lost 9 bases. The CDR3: CASSLIPAGQGGRELFF. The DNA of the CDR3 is TGTGCCAGCAGCCTAATACCGGCGGGACAGGGAGGCCGGGAGCTGTTTTTT.

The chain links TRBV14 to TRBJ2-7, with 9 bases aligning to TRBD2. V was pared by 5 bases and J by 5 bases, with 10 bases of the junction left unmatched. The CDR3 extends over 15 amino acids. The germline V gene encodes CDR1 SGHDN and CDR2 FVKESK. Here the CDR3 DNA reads TGTGCCAGCAGCGGGTTCCTAGCGGGGAAGGACGAGCAGTACTTC. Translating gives CASSGFLAGKDEQYF.

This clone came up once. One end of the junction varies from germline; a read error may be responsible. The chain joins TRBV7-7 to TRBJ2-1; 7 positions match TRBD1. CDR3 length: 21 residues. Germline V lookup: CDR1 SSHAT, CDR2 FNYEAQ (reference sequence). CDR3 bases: TGTGCTAGCAGCTTAAGCCGAGGGACAGCTACAAGGCGATCCCAAGATAATGAGCAGTTCTTC. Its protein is CASSLSRGTATRRSQDNEQFF.

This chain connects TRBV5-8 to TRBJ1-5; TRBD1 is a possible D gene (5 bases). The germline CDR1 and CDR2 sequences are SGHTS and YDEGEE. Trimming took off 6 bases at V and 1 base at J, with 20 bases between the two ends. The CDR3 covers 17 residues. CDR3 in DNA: TGTGCCAGCAAGCCACCACCCGGGAGGGGAAGCAATCAGCCCCAGCATTTT. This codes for CASKPPPGRGSNQPQHF.

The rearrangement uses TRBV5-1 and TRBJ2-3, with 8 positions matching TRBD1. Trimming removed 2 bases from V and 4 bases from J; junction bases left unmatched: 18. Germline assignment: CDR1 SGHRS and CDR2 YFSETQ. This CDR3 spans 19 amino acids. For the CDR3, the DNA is TGCGCCAGCAGCTTACCCCCGACAGGGGCCCAGAGGGGGGCAGATACGCAGTATTTT. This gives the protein CASSLPPTGAQRGADTQYF.

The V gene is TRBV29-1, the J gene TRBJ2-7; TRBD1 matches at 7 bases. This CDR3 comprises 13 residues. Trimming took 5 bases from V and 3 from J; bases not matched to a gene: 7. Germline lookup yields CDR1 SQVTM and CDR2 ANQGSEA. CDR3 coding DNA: TGCAGCGTTACAGGGGCACTGGTCTACGAGCAGTACTTC. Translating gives CSVTGALVYEQYF.

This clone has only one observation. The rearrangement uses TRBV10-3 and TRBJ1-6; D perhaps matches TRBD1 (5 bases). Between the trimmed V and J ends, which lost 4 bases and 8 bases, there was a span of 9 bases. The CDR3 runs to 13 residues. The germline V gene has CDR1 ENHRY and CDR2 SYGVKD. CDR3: CAISAGVDSPLHF. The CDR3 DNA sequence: TGTGCCATCAGTGCGGGGGTGGATTCACCCCTCCACTTT.

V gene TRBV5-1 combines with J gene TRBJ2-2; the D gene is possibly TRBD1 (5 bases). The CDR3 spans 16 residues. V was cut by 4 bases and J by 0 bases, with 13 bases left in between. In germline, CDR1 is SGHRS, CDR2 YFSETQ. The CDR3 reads CASSLTEIANTGELFF. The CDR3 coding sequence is TGCGCCAGCAGCCTGACAGAGATCGCGAACACCGGGGAGCTGTTTTTT.

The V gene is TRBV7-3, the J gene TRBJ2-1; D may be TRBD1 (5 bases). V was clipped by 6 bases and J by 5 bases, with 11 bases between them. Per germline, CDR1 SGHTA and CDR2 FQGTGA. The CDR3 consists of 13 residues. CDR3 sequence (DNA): TGTGCCAGCAGTCAAGGACAAAACAATGAGCAGTTCTTC. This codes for CASSQGQNNEQFF.

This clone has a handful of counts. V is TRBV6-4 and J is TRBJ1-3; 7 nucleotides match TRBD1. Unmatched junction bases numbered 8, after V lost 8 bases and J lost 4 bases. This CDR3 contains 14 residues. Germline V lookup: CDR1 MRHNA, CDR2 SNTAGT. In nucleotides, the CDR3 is TGTGCCAGCTCCCCACAGGGGCGCGGAAACACCATATATTTT. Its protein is CASSPQGRGNTIYF.

The CDR3 sequence: CASSLGAGAMGETQYF. For the CDR3, the DNA is TGTGCCAGCAGCTTAGGGGCGGGGGCTATGGGGGAGACCCAGTACTTC. V gene TRBV7-8 combines with J gene TRBJ2-5; a weak D match, TRBD2 (7 bases). This CDR3 spans 16 amino acids. In germline, CDR1 is SGHVS, CDR2 FQNEAQ. Deletions cut 1 base from V and 5 bases from J, with 17 bases between. Combining the CDR3 with reference TRBV7-8 and TRBJ2-5 gives the whole variable domain GAGVSQSPRYKVAKRGQDVALRCDPISGHVSLFWYQQALGQGPEFLTYFQNEAQLDKSGLPSDRFFAERPEGSVSTLKIQRTQQEDSAVYLCASSLGAGAMGETQYFGPGTRLLVL.

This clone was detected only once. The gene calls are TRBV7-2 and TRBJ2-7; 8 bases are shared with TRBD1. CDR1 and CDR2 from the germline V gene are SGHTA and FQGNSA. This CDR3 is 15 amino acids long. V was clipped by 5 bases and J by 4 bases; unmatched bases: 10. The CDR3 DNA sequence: TGTGCCAGCAGCCTAGGGCCGGACAGGGCATACGAGCAGTACTTC. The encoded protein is CASSLGPDRAYEQYF. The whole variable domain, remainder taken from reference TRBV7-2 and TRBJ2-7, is GAGVSQSPSNKVTEKGKDVELRCDPISGHTALYWYRQSLGQGLEFLIYFQGNSAPDKSGLPSDRFSAERTGGSVSTLTIQRTQQEDSAVYLCASSLGPDRAYEQYFGPGTRLTVT.

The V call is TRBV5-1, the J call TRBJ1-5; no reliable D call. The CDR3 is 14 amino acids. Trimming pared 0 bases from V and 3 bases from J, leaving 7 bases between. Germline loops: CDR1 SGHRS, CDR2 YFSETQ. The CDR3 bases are TGCGCCAGCAGCTTGGGCAGTAACAATCAGCCCCAGCATTTT. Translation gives CASSLGSNNQPQHF. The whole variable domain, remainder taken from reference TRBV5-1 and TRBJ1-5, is KAGVTQTPRYLIKTRGQQVTLSCSPISGHRSVSWYQQTPGQGLQFLFEYFSETQRNKGNFPGRFSGRQFSNSRSEMNVSTLELGDSALYLCASSLGSNNQPQHFGDGTRLSIL.

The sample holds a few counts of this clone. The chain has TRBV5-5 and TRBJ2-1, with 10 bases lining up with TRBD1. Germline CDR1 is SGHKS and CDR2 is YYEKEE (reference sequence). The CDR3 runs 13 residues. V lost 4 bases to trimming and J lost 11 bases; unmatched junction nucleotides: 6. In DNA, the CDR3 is TGTGCCAGCAGCCCAGGGGACAGGGGTCAGCAGTTCTTC. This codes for CASSPGDRGQQFF. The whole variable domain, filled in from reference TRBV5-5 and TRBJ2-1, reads DAGVTQSPTHLIKTRGQQVTLRCSPISGHKSVSWYQQVLGQGPQFIFQYYEKEERGRGNFPDRFSARQFPNYSSELNVNALLLGDSALYLCASSPGDRGQQFFGPGTRLTVL.

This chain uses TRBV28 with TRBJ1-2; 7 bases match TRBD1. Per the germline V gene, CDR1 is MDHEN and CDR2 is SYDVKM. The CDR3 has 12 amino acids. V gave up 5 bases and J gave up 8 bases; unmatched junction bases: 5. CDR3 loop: CASSVGTVGYTF. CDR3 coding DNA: TGTGCCAGCAGTGTCGGGACAGTCGGCTACACCTTC.

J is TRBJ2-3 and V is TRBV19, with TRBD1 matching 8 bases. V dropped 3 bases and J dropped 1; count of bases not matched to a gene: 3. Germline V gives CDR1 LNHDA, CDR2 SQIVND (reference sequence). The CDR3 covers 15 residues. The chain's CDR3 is CASSIPTGGTDTQYF. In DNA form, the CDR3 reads TGTGCCAGTAGTATCCCGACAGGGGGCACAGATACGCAGTATTTT.